These 30 T cell receptor beta chains share one sample of origin, sequenced in a study of technical replicates of blood from a few donors. Method: immunoSEQ multiplex PCR; TCRdb's copy keeps in-frame clones and lacks some. The table lists 81,000 or so clones, about 96% of them singletons. Input material: T cells isolated from PBMCs. These receptors came from a human donor in good health.

In this sample, this clone turned up once. The rearrangement joins TRBV11-3 to TRBJ2-7; the D gene is possibly TRBD2 (6 bases). In germline, CDR1 is SGHNT, CDR2 YENEEA. The CDR3 length is 14 residues. V lost 3 bases, J lost 0 bases, and 9 bases lay in between. The CDR3 spells CASSLGGSSYEQYF. For the CDR3, the DNA is TGTGCCAGCAGCTTGGGGGGAAGCTCCTACGAGCAGTACTTC.

This clone has only one observation. V and J are TRBV28 and TRBJ1-2; D remains ambiguous. The CDR3 extends over 15 amino acids. The ends were cut back, 0 bases at V and 6 bases at J, with 14 bases in the middle. Germline CDR1 and CDR2: MDHEN and SYDVKM. The CDR3 is CASSLWGPPPDGYTF. In nucleotides, the CDR3 is TGTGCCAGCAGTTTATGGGGCCCACCACCCGATGGCTACACCTTC.

The chain is built from TRBV6-1 and TRBJ2-7; 7 nucleotides align to TRBD1. With 2 bases clipped from V and 2 bases from J, the junction kept 6 bases outside the gene matches. CDR3 size: 15 residues. The V gene's germline CDR1 is MNHNS and CDR2 SASEGT. The CDR3 DNA reads TGTGCCAGCAGTGAAAACCGGGACAGTACCTACGAGCAGTACTTC. It translates to CASSENRDSTYEQYF.

The chain couples TRBV28 to TRBJ2-7; 9 bases map to TRBD2. V gave up 7 bases and J gave up 7 bases; unmatched junction bases: 11. CDR1 and CDR2 from the germline V gene are MDHEN and SYDVKM. The CDR3 covers 14 residues. The DNA of the CDR3 is TGTGCCAGCACCCTCCGGCTAGCGGGACAAGAGCAGTACTTC. It codes for CASTLRLAGQEQYF.

The CDR3 nucleotides read TGTGCCAGCAGCGAAACAGGGGGCGTGTTTGGCTACACCTTC. Its translation is CASSETGGVFGYTF. The chain recombines TRBV2 with TRBJ1-2; 9 bases agree with TRBD1. Germline V lookup: CDR1 SNHLY, CDR2 FYNNEI. CDR3 length: 14 residues. Losses at the gene ends were 6 bases for V and 7 bases for J; bases not matched to a gene: 9.

The rearrangement joins TRBV10-2 to TRBJ2-1; the match to TRBD2 covers 8 bases. V dropped 8 bases and J dropped 9; count of bases not matched to a gene: 15. The CDR3 is made up of 15 amino acids. Germline V CDR1 and CDR2: WSHSY, SAAADI. The CDR3: CASSSPSGRDGEQFF. The CDR3 DNA reads TGCGCCAGCTCCAGCCCGAGCGGGAGAGACGGTGAGCAGTTCTTC.

This clone has only one observation. The chain recombines TRBV6-5 with TRBJ2-2, with TRBD1 matching over 7 bases. From germline, CDR1 is MNHEY and CDR2 SVGAGI. J was trimmed by 4 bases and V by 6 bases; bases with no gene match: 5. The CDR3 is 14 residues long. The CDR3 loop is CASRRQGGTGELFF. The CDR3 bases are TGTGCCAGCAGAAGACAGGGCGGCACCGGGGAGCTGTTTTTT.

CDR3 sequence reads: CASIRYGRTNQPQHF. The CDR3 DNA follows: TGTGCCAGCATCAGGTATGGCAGAACCAATCAGCCCCAGCATTTT. The chain has TRBV6-1 and TRBJ1-5; D is undetermined. Germline V lookup: CDR1 MNHNS, CDR2 SASEGT. The CDR3 runs to 15 residues. V lost 7 bases and J lost 3, with 16 bases in between.

The count of this clone is one. This chain links TRBV11-2 with TRBJ2-1; 8 bases fit TRBD2. The V and J ends lost 6 bases and 8 bases, in that order; junction bases with no gene match: 9. The germline CDR1 and CDR2 sequences are SGHAT and FQNNGV. The CDR3 covers 14 residues. CDR3 amino acids: CASRYTGGPHEQFF. CDR3 coding DNA: TGTGCCAGCAGATATACGGGGGGGCCTCATGAGCAGTTCTTC.

Here the CDR3 reads CASSQDISGVTEAFF. The DNA of the CDR3 is TGCGCCAGCAGCCAAGATATCTCAGGGGTCACTGAAGCTTTCTTT. V gene TRBV4-1 combines with J gene TRBJ1-1, with D possibly TRBD1 on 6 matching bases. Looked up from germline, CDR1 is MGHRA and CDR2 is YSYEKL. The CDR3 sequence is 15 residues long. The ends were cut back, 0 bases at V and 4 bases at J, with 12 bases in the middle.

V is TRBV5-1 and J is TRBJ1-2; D is possibly TRBD1 (6 bases). Germline CDR1 is SGHRS and CDR2 is YFSETQ. This CDR3 contains 15 residues. V shed 1 base and J shed 4 bases, with 14 bases lying between them. CDR3 amino acids: CASSLRQGNRYGYTF. CDR3 in DNA: TGCGCCAGCAGCTTGAGGCAGGGGAATCGCTATGGCTACACCTTC.

This chain uses TRBV5-1 with TRBJ1-1; the D gene is possibly TRBD1 (5 bases). Germline V CDR1 and CDR2: SGHRS, YFSETQ. The CDR3 length is 13 residues. V lost 4 bases, J lost 12 bases, and 19 bases lay in between. The CDR3 region is CASSDVGRAEPFF. The CDR3, as DNA: TGCGCCAGCAGCGATGTGGGCAGGGCGGAACCTTTCTTT.

The chain carries TRBV30 and TRBJ1-1; 10 bases align to TRBD1. The germline gives CDR1 GTSNPN, CDR2 SVGIG (reference sequence). CDR3 size: 11 residues. V trimming: 8 bases; J trimming: 11 bases; junction bases outside the gene matches: 8. CDR3 DNA: TGTGCCGGTGACAGGGGGCGCGTTGCTTTCTTT. Translated, it gives CAGDRGRVAFF.

This chain links TRBV27 with TRBJ2-1, with 14 bases that match TRBD2. Germline V CDR1 and CDR2: MNHEY, SMNVEV (reference sequence). The CDR3 extends over 15 amino acids. J gave up 6 bases and V 5 bases, and 3 bases lay outside the gene matches. The CDR3 region is CASSPGLAGGNEQFF. CDR3 DNA sequence: TGTGCCAGCAGTCCCGGACTAGCGGGGGGCAATGAGCAGTTCTTC.

V and J are TRBV2 and TRBJ1-2, with D maybe TRBD1 (6 bases). The V and J ends lost 9 bases and 6 bases respectively, with 14 bases between them. The CDR3 runs to 12 residues. Germline CDR1 is SNHLY and CDR2 is FYNNEI. The CDR3 sequence is CASLKSGDGYTF. CDR3 DNA sequence: TGTGCCAGTTTAAAGTCAGGGGATGGCTACACCTTC.

V and J are TRBV9 and TRBJ2-2; 11 bases are a match to TRBD1. Germline CDR1 SGDLS, CDR2 YYNGEE. The J segment lost 4 bases and the V segment lost 0 bases, leaving 5 bases of the junction unmatched. This CDR3 is 17 amino acids long. Here the CDR3 reads CASSVGGTGGFTGELFF. The DNA of the CDR3 is TGTGCCAGCAGCGTAGGGGGGACAGGGGGATTCACCGGGGAGCTGTTTTTT.

The chain recombines TRBV19 with TRBJ1-5; no clear D. This CDR3 has 15 amino acids. CDR1 and CDR2 from the germline V gene are LNHDA and SQIVND (reference sequence). Trimming took off 4 bases at V and 4 bases at J, with 14 bases between the two ends. The CDR3 DNA reads as TGTGCCAGTAGTAGGTACTTGGTAGAGAATCAGCCCCAGCATTTT. The encoded protein is CASSRYLVENQPQHF.

The rearrangement links TRBV5-1 to TRBJ1-1; the match to TRBD1 covers 7 bases. Per germline, CDR1 SGHRS and CDR2 YFSETQ. V lost 4 bases to trimming and J lost 0 bases; unmatched junction nucleotides: 6. This CDR3 region has 15 residues. CDR3 nucleotides: TGCGCCAGCAGCCCACCGACAGGGATGAACACTGAAGCTTTCTTT. Its translation is CASSPPTGMNTEAFF.

The chain combines TRBV30 with TRBJ1-6; no clear D gene. V shed 5 bases and J shed 4 bases, with 12 bases lying between them. CDR3 length: 14 amino acids. The V gene's germline CDR1 is GTSNPN and CDR2 SVGIG (reference sequence). The CDR3 loop reads CAWDTKEYNSPLHF. The DNA of the CDR3 is TGTGCCTGGGACACCAAGGAATATAATTCACCCCTCCACTTT.

This clone has a single count. V usage is TRBV6-5 and J usage is TRBJ2-1; 7 bases map to TRBD2. The germline V gene has CDR1 MNHEY and CDR2 SVGAGI. V trimming: 2 bases; J trimming: 5 bases; junction bases outside the gene matches: 3. This CDR3 contains 14 residues. CDR3 protein: CASSYLTSDNEQFF. The CDR3 coding sequence is TGTGCCAGCAGTTACCTAACTAGCGACAATGAGCAGTTCTTC.

This chain links TRBV28 with TRBJ2-2; D is undetermined. This CDR3 has 13 residues. Deletions cut 0 bases from V and 6 bases from J, with 5 bases between. Germline V lookup: CDR1 MDHEN, CDR2 SYDVKM. This CDR3 reads CASSLWGPGELFF. DNA for the CDR3: TGTGCCAGCAGTTTATGGGGCCCCGGGGAGCTGTTTTTT.

V is TRBV10-3 and J is TRBJ1-4; D is unclear. The ends were cut back, 0 bases at V and 3 bases at J, with 14 bases in the middle. This CDR3 is 17 amino acids long. Germline CDR1 reads ENHRY; CDR2 reads SYGVKD. CDR3 sequence: CAISESTLDSSNEKLFF. CDR3 sequence (DNA): TGTGCCATCAGTGAGTCGACTCTGGATTCCTCTAATGAAAAACTGTTTTTT.

The V call is TRBV4-1, the J call TRBJ1-5; 10 nucleotides align to TRBD1. The V and J ends lost 4 bases and 7 bases, in that order; junction bases with no gene match: 4. CDR3 size: 14 residues. Germline CDR1 is MGHRA and CDR2 is YSYEKL. CDR3 DNA: TGCGCCAGCAGCCCCGGACAGGGGGGCCAGCCCCAGCATTTT. Residues: CASSPGQGGQPQHF.

V and J are TRBV4-2 and TRBJ2-3; the match to TRBD1 covers 8 bases. From germline, CDR1 is LGHNA and CDR2 YNFKEQ. The V segment lost 2 bases and the J segment 0 bases; nucleotides outside the gene matches: 4. The CDR3 spans 16 residues. The CDR3 region is CASSQSQGASTDTQYF. The CDR3 DNA follows: TGTGCCAGCAGCCAAAGTCAGGGGGCCAGCACAGATACGCAGTATTTT.

This sequence joins TRBV2 and TRBJ2-2, with 9 bases aligning to TRBD2. Germline-derived CDR1 and CDR2 are SNHLY and FYNNEI. V shed 10 bases and J 3 bases; nucleotides not matched to a gene: 6. CDR3 length equals 14 residues. The CDR3 DNA follows: TGTGCCACCTTTAGCGGGGGTTACACCGGGGAGCTGTTTTTT. It yields the protein CATFSGGYTGELFF.

The chain joins TRBV28 to TRBJ2-1; TRBD1 agrees at 8 bases. Germline trimming cut 5 bases from V and 10 bases from J; bases unmatched to any gene: 13. The germline V gene encodes CDR1 MDHEN and CDR2 SYDVKM. The CDR3 has 15 amino acids. The CDR3 region is CASSLGQGWFGEQFF. The CDR3 DNA sequence: TGTGCCAGCAGTCTCGGACAGGGCTGGTTCGGGGAGCAGTTCTTC.

The chain recombines TRBV28 with TRBJ1-5, with D possibly being TRBD1 (6 bases). CDR1 and CDR2 from the germline V gene are MDHEN and SYDVKM. V lost 6 bases to trimming and J lost 4 bases, with 13 bases between them. The CDR3 runs 14 residues. The CDR3 spells CASRERGINQPQHF. Written as DNA, the CDR3 is TGTGCCAGCAGGGAAAGGGGGATTAATCAGCCCCAGCATTTT.

V gene TRBV4-1 combines with J gene TRBJ1-2; tentative D call: TRBD1 (5 bases). Germline V CDR1 and CDR2: MGHRA, YSYEKL. V lost 0 bases, J lost 8 bases, and 13 bases lay in between. The CDR3 loop spans 14 amino acids. This chain's CDR3 is CASSQDAGMGGYTF. Here the CDR3 DNA reads TGCGCCAGCAGCCAAGATGCAGGGATGGGAGGCTACACCTTC.

Only one count was recorded for this clone. The chain employs TRBV7-6 and TRBJ2-2; TRBD2 matches 11 bases. Germline CDR1 reads SGHVS; CDR2 reads FNYEAQ. This CDR3 comprises 16 residues. V lost 2 bases, J lost 4 bases, and 3 bases stayed unmatched. The CDR3 spells CASSLLTSGVTGELFF. CDR3 coding DNA: TGTGCCAGCAGCTTATTGACTAGCGGGGTCACCGGGGAGCTGTTTTTT.

The chain recombines TRBV27 with TRBJ2-3; 7 bases fit TRBD2. J lost 0 bases, V lost 0 bases, and 6 bases had no gene match. Germline CDR1 is MNHEY and CDR2 is SMNVEV (reference sequence). This CDR3 is 17 amino acids long. CDR3 sequence reads: CASSLSIWGGSTDTQYF. CDR3 bases: TGTGCCAGCAGTTTATCGATTTGGGGGGGAAGCACAGATACGCAGTATTTT.